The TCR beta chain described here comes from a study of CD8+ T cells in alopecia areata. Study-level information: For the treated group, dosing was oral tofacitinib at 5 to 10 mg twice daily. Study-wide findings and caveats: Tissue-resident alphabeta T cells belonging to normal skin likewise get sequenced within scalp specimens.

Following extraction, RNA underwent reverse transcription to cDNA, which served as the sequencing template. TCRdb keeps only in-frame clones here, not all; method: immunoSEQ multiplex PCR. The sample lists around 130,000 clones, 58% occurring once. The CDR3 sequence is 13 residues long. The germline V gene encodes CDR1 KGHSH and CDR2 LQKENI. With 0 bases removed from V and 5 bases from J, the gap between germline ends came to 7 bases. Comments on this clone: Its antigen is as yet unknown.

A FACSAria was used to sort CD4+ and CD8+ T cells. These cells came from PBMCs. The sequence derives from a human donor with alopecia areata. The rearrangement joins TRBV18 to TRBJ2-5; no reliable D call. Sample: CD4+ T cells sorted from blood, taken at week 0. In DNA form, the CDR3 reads TGTGCCAGCTCACCACCAGGATATGAGACCCAGTACTTC. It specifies CASSPPGYETQYF.